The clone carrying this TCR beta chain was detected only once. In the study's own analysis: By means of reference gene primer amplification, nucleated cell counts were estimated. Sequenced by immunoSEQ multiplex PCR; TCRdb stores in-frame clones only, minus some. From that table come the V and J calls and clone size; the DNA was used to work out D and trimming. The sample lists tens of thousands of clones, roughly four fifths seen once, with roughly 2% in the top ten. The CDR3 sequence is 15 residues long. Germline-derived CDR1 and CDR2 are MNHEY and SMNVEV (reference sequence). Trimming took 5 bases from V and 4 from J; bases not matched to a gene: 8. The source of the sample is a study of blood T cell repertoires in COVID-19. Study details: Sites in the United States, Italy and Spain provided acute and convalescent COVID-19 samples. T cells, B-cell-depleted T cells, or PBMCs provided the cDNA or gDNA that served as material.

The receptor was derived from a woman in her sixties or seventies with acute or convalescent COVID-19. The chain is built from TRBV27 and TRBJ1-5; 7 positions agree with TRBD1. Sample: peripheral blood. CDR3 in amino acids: CASSKGAVGNQPQHF. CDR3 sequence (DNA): TGTGCCAGCAGTAAGGGGGCGGTTGGGAATCAGCCCCAGCATTTT.